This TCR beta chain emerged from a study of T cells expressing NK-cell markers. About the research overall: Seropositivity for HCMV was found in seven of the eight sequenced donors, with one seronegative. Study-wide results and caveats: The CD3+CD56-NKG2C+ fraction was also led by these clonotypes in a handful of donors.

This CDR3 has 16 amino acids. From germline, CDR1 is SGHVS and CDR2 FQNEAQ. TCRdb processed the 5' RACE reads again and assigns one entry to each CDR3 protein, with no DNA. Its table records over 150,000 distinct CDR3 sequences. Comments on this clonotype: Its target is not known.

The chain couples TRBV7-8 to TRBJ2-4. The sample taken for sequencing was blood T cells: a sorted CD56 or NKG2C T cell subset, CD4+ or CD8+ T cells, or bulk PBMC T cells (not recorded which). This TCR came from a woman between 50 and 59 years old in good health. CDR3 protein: CASSLTHEIHKNIQYF.